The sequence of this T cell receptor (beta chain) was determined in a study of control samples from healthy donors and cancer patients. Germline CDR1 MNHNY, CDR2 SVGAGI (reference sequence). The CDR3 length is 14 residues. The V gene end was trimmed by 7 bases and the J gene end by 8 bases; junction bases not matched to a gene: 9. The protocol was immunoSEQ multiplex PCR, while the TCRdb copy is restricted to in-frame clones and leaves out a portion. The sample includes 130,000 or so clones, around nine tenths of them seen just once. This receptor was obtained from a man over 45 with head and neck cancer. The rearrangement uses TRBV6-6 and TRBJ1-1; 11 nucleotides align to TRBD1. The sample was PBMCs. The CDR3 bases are TGTGCCAGCACCAAAGGGACAGGGGGATTGGAAGCTTTCTTT. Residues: CASTKGTGGLEAFF.